The entry that follows covers one T cell receptor (beta chain) sequence. The antigen remains unidentified. The length of the CDR3 is 15 residues. Germline V gives CDR1 SGHRS, CDR2 YFSETQ. The trim removed 4 bases at V and 12 bases at J, leaving 19 bases unmatched. The data were obtained in a study of cytomegalovirus exposure and HLA in healthy donors. Study as a whole: Genotyping showed roughly 81% of almost 400 donors falling in the Caucasian-associated ancestry cluster.

13 Jbeta primers and 60 Vbeta primers were used for the PCR. Libraries were prepared by immunoSEQ multiplex PCR; TCRdb keeps only in-frame clonotypes and omits some of them. The sample lists about 94,000 clones, around 69% occurring once. Study findings and constraints: Reportedly, diagnosis of cytomegalovirus status by the classifier showed high specificity and sensitivity. It was shown in a later analysis that HLA-associated TCR beta chains were more clonally expanded than other, equally common chains.

The clonotype originates from a man aged 25-45 years in good health and CMV-seronegative. The chain is built from TRBV5-1 and TRBJ2-7, with TRBD1 matching over 7 bases. The sequenced sample consisted of PBMCs. The CDR3 is CASSDGQERLRVRYF. As DNA, the CDR3 is TGCGCCAGCAGCGACGGACAGGAAAGATTACGAGTGAGGTACTTC.